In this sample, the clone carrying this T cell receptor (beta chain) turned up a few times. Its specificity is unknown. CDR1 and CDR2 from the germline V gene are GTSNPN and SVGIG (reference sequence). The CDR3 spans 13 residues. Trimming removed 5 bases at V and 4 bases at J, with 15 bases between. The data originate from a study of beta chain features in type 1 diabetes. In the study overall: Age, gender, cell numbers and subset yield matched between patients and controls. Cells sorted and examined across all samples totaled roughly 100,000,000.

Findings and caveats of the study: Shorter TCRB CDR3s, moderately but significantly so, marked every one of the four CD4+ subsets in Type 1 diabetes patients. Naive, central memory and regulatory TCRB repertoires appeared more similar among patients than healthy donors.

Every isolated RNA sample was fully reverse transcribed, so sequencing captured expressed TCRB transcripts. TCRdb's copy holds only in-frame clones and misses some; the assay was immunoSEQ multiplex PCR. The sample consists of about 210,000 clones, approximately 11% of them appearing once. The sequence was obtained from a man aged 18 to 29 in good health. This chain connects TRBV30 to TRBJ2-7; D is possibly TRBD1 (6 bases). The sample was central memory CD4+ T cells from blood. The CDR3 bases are TGTGCCTGGGGACAGTTGGAGCGGTACGAGCAGTACTTC. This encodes CAWGQLERYEQYF. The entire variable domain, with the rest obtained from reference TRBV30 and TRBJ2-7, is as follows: SQTIHQWPATLVQPVGSPLSLECTVEGTSNPNLYWYRQAAGRGLQLLFYSVGIGQISSEVPQNLSASRPQDRQFILSSKKLLLSDSGFYLCAWGQLERYEQYFGPGTRLTVT.